Reported below is one TCR beta chain. What it binds is not known. CDR1 and CDR2 from the germline V gene are SGHNT and YYREEE (reference sequence). The CDR3 covers 15 residues. V shed 0 bases and J 1 base; nucleotides not matched to a gene: 3. Regarding time point: week 35, safety follow-up. Every vaccine dose comprised 300 ug of mutant IDH1 20-mer peptide plus topical imiquimod. This entry comes from a study of a mutant IDH1 vaccine in newly diagnosed glioma. Study background: Vaccination started 4-6 weeks after radiotherapy alone, or with temozolomide cycles.

Study-level results: Pseudoprogression appeared independent of alterations in top peripheral clonotypes.

Clones were sequenced by immunoSEQ multiplex PCR, and TCRdb holds only the in-frame ones, with some missing. The sample lists approximately 45,000 clones; approximately 90% were seen once. Sequences were derived from PBMCs, sampled from a glioma patient whose treatment included an IDH1 peptide vaccine. The clonotype was recovered from a woman between 40 and 50 years old with glioma. The chain carries TRBV5-4 and TRBJ1-1, with TRBD1 matching 7 bases. This CDR3 reads CASSLDPGGNTEAFF. DNA of the CDR3: TGTGCCAGCAGCTTGGACCCAGGGGGGAACACTGAAGCTTTCTTT.